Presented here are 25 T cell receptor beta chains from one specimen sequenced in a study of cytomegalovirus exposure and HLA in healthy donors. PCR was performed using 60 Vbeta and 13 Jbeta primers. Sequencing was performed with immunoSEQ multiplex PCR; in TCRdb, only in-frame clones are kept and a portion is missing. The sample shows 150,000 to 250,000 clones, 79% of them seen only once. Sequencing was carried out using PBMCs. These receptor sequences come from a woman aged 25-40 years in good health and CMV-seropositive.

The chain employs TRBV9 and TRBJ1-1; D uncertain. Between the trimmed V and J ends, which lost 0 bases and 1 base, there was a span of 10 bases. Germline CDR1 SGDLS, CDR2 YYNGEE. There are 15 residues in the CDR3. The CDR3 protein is CASSVVPDKNTEAFF. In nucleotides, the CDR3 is TGTGCCAGCAGCGTAGTCCCAGATAAGAACACTGAAGCTTTCTTT.

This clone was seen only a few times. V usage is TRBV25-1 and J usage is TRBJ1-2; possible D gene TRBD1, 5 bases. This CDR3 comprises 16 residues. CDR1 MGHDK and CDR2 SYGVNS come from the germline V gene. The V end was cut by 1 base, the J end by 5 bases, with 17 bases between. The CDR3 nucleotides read TGTGCCAGCAGTGAATGGGGCGACACCATTGGATATGGCTACACCTTC. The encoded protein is CASSEWGDTIGYGYTF.

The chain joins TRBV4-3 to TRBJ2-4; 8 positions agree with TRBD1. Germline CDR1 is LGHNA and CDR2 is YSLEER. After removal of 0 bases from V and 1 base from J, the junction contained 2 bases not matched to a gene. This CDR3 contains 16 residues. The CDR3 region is CASSQDRTGAKNIQYF. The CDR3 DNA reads TGCGCCAGCAGCCAAGACCGGACAGGGGCCAAAAACATTCAGTACTTC.

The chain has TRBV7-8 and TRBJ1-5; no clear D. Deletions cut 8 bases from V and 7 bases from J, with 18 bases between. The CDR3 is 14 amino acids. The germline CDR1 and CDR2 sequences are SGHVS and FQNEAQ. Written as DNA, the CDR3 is TGTGCCAGCCGGGGTTCTCGGGTGGGACAGCCCCAGCATTTT. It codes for CASRGSRVGQPQHF.

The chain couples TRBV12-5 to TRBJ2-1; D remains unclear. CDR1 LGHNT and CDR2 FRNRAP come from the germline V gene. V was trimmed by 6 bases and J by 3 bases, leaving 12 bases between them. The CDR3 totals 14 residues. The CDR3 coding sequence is TGTGCTAGTGGCCGCGCCCTCATCTACAATGAGCAGTTCTTC. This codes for CASGRALIYNEQFF. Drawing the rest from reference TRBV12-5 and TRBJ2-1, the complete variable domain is DARVTQTPRHKVTEMGQEVTMRCQPILGHNTVFWYRQTMMQGLELLAYFRNRAPLDDSGMPKDRFSAEMPDATLATLKIQPSEPRDSAVYFCASGRALIYNEQFFGPGTRLTVL.

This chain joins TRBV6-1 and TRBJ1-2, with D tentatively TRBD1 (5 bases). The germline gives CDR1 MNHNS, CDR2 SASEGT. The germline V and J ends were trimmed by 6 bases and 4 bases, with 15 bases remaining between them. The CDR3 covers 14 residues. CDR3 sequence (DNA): TGTGCCAGCAGAGAGGACAACTTTTCCTATGGCTACACCTTC. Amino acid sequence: CASREDNFSYGYTF.

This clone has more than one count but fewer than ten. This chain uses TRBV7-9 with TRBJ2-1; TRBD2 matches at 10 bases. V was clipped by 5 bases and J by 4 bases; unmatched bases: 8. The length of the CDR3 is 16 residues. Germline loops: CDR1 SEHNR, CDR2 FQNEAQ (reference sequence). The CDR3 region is CASSPVLAGKYNEQFF. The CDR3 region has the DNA TGTGCCAGCAGCCCGGTACTAGCGGGAAAATACAATGAGCAGTTCTTC.

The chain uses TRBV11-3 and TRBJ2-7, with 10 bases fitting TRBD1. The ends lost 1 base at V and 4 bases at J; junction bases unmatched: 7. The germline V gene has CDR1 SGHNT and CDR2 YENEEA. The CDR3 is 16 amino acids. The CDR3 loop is CASSLVVGQGPYEQYF. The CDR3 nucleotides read TGTGCCAGCAGCTTAGTGGTGGGACAGGGGCCTTACGAGCAGTACTTC.

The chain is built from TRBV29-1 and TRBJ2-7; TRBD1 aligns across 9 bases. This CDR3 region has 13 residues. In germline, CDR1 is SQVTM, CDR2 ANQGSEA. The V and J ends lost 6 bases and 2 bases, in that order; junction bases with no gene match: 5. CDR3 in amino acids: CSVGQGGPYEQYF. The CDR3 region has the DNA TGCAGCGTGGGACAGGGCGGTCCCTACGAGCAGTACTTC.

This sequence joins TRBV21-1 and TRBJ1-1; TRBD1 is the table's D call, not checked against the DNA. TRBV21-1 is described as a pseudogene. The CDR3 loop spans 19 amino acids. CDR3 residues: CASSKAPNAGGERNTEAFF. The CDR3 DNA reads TGTGCCAGCAGCAAAGCCCCTAACGCAGGGGGCGAAAGGAACACTGAAGCTTTCTTT.

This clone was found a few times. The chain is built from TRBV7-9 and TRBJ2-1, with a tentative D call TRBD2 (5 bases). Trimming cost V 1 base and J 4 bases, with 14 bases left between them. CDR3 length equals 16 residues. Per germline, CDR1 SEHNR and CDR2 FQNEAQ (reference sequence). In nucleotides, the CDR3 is TGTGCCAGCAGCTTAGGGGCTAATCCGGGATACAATGAGCAGTTCTTC. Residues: CASSLGANPGYNEQFF.

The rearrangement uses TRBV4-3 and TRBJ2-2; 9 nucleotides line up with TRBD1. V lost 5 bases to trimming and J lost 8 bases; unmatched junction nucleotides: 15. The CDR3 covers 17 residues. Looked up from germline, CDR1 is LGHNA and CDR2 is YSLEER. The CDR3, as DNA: TGCGCCAGCAGCGCCCGAACGGGACAGGGAACAATAGGGGAGCTGTTTTTT. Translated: CASSARTGQGTIGELFF.

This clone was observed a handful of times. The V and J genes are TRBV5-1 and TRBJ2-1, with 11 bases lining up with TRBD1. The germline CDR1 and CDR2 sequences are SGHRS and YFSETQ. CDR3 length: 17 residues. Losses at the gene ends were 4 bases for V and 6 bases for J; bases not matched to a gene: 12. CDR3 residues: CASSRTPDGTGGNEQFF. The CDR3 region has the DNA TGCGCCAGCAGCCGAACGCCCGATGGGACAGGGGGCAATGAGCAGTTCTTC.

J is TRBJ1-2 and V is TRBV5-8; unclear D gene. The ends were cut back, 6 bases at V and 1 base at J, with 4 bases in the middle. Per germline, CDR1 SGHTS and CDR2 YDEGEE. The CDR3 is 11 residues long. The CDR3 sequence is CASTVNYGYTF. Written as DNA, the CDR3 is TGTGCCAGCACGGTTAACTATGGCTACACCTTC.

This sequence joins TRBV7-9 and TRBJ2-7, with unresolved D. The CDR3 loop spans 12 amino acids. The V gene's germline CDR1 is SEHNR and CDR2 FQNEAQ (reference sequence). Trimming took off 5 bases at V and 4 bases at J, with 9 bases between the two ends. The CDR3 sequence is CASSPTPYEQYF. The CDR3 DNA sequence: TGTGCCAGCAGCCCTACTCCGTACGAGCAGTACTTC.

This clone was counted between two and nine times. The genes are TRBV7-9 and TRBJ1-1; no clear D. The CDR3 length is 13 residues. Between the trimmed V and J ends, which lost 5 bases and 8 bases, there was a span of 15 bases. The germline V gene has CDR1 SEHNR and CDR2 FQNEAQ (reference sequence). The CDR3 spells CASSPGSTGEAFF. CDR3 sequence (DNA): TGTGCCAGCAGCCCGGGGTCCACCGGAGAAGCTTTCTTT.

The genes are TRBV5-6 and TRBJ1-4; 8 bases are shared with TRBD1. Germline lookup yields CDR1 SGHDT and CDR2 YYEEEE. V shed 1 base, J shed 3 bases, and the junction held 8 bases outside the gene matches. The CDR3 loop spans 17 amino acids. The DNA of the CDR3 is TGTGCCAGCAGCTTGTTTCAGGGGGCCCCGGCTAATGAAAAACTGTTTTTT. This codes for CASSLFQGAPANEKLFF.

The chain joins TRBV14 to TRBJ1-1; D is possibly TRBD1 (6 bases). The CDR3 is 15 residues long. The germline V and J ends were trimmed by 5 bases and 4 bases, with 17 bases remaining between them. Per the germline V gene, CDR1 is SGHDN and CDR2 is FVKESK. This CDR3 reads CASSTPGTTSTEAFF. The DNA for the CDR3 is TGTGCCAGCAGCACCCCCGGGACAACAAGCACTGAAGCTTTCTTT.

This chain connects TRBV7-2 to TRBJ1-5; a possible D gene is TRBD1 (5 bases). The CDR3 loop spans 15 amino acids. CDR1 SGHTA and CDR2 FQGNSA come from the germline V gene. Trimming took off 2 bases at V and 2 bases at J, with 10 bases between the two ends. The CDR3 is CASSLHGGGNQPQHF. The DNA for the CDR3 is TGTGCCAGCAGCTTACATGGGGGGGGCAATCAGCCCCAGCATTTT. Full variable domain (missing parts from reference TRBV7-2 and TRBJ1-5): GAGVSQSPSNKVTEKGKDVELRCDPISGHTALYWYRQSLGQGLEFLIYFQGNSAPDKSGLPSDRFSAERTGGSVSTLTIQRTQQEDSAVYLCASSLHGGGNQPQHFGDGTRLSIL.

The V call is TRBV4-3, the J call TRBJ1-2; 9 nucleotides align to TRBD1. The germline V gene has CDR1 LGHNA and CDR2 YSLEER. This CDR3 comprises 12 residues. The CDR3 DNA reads TGCGCGTCACGGGGACAGGGATATGGCTACACCTTC. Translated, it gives CASRGQGYGYTF.

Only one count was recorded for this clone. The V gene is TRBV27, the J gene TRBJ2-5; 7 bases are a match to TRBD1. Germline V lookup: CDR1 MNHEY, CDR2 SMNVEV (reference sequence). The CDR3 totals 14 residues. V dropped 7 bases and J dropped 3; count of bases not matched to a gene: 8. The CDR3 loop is CASKMDRTEETQYF. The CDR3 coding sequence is TGTGCCAGCAAAATGGACAGGACGGAAGAGACCCAGTACTTC.

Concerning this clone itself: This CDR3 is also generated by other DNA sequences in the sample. Here the CDR3 DNA reads TGCAGCGTCGCAGGTAATAGCAATCAGCCCCAGCATTTT. Its protein product is CSVAGNSNQPQHF. The V call is TRBV29-1, the J call TRBJ1-5, with D hard to call. The germline CDR1 and CDR2 sequences are SQVTM and ANQGSEA. V was pared by 6 bases and J by 0 bases, with 9 bases between. This CDR3 is built from 13 residues.

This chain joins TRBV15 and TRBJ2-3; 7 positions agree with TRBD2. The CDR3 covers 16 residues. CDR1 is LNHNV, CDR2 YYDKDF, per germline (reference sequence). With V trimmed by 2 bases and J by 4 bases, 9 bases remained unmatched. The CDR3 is CATSRSGRTGADTQYF. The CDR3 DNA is TGTGCCACCAGCAGATCCGGGAGGACGGGGGCAGATACGCAGTATTTT.

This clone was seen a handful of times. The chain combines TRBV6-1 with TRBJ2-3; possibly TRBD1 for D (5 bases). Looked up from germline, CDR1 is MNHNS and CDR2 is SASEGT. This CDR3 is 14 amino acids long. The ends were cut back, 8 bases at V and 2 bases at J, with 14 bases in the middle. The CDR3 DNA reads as TGTGCCAGCCGGAGACAGTTCGACACAGATACGCAGTATTTT. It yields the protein CASRRQFDTDTQYF.

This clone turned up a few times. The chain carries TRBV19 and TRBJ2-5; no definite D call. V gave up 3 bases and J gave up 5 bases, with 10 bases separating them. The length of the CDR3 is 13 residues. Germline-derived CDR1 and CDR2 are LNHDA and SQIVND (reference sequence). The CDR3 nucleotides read TGTGCCAGTAGTATTACGGTTCGGGAGACCCAGTACTTC. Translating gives CASSITVRETQYF.